Sequencing of this T cell receptor (beta chain) was carried out in a study of T cell responses to AZD1222 COVID-19 vaccine. The CDR3 has 17 amino acids. V was pared by 4 bases and J by 2 bases, with 19 bases between. The germline V gene has CDR1 SGHDT and CDR2 YYEEEE. Clones were read by immunoSEQ multiplex PCR, and TCRdb kept only the in-frame ones, dropping some. The sample contains 110,000 to 150,000 clones, 75% to 95% of which appear only once. A remark on this clone: As yet, its antigen is unknown.

General study results and limits: Clonal diversity may have been underestimated, and the donors were mostly white British, with more females than males. Distributed over spike, vaccine-associated CD4 TCRs predominated at 160-218 and 743-854. After two AZD1222 doses, spike-specific TCR breadth and depth rose versus day 0.

The gene calls are TRBV5-6 and TRBJ2-1; D may be TRBD2 (6 bases). The clonotype was recovered from an adult in good health. The source was peripheral blood, collected on day 0 of AZD1222 vaccination. The CDR3 DNA reads as TGTGCCAGCAGCCCCCCCTCGACGGGAGCGCCCTACAATGAGCAGTTCTTC. Its translation: CASSPPSTGAPYNEQFF.